This is a list of T cell receptor beta chains from one sample in a study of beta chain features in type 1 diabetes. Here immunoSEQ multiplex PCR was the method, and the copy in TCRdb shows in-frame clones only, minus some. The repertoire holds about 320,000 clones, with approximately 15% as singletons. The material sequenced was central memory CD4+ T cells from blood. All receptors come from a man in his thirties or forties in good health. Each CDR3 is given with its conserved first and last residue. A D gene is named only where the DNA matches it firmly. Expanded clones get a size class; other rows say once, few or many, or leave the size out.

size: many
V: TRBV2
J: TRBJ2-3
D: NA
CDR3: CASAETDTQYF
DNA: TGTGCCAGCGCGGAAACAGATACGCAGTATTTT

size: NA
V: TRBV12-5
J: TRBJ2-5
D: NA
CDR3: CASGPDGQGTQYF
DNA: TGTGCTAGTGGTCCCGACGGACAAGGAACCCAGTACTTC

size: few
V: TRBV4-1
J: TRBJ2-2
D: NA
CDR3: CASSRGAANTGELFF
DNA: TGCGCCAGCAGCCGCGGGGCAGCGAACACCGGGGAGCTGTTTTTT

size: NA
V: TRBV5-6
J: TRBJ2-1
D: TRBD1
CDR3: CASSPGQGHYNEQFF
DNA: TGTGCCAGCAGCCCGGGACAGGGGCACTACAATGAGCAGTTCTTC

size: many
V: TRBV29-1
J: TRBJ1-1
D: NA
CDR3: CSVEGVAMNTEAFF
DNA: TGCAGCGTAGAAGGGGTCGCTATGAACACTGAAGCTTTCTTT

size: few
V: TRBV10-2
J: TRBJ2-1
D: TRBD1
CDR3: CASRIPGQGARGEQFF
DNA: TGCGCCAGCAGAATACCGGGACAGGGGGCGCGGGGTGAGCAGTTCTTC

size: NA
V: TRBV5-6
J: TRBJ2-6
D: NA
CDR3: CASSFISGANVLTF
DNA: TGTGCCAGCAGCTTCATCTCTGGGGCCAACGTCCTGACTTTC

size: NA
V: TRBV2
J: TRBJ1-2
D: NA
CDR3: CASTRSGLYGYTF
DNA: TGTGCCAGCACCAGGAGCGGGCTCTATGGCTACACCTTC

size: NA
V: TRBV7-2
J: TRBJ2-5
D: NA
CDR3: CASSLVRREATQYF
DNA: TGTGCCAGCAGCTTAGTTCGGAGGGAGGCGACCCAGTACTTC

size: once
V: TRBV6-1
J: TRBJ1-2
D: TRBD1
CDR3: CASMGTGLDYGYTF
DNA: TGTGCCAGCATGGGGACAGGGTTGGACTATGGCTACACCTTC

size: NA
V: TRBV5-1
J: TRBJ2-7
D: TRBD1
CDR3: CASSLEGQALDEQYF
DNA: TGCGCCAGCAGCTTGGAGGGACAGGCACTGGACGAGCAGTACTTC

size: NA
V: TRBV5-6
J: TRBJ1-5
D: NA
CDR3: CASSLAGGKNQPQHF
DNA: TGTGCCAGCAGCTTGGCGGGGGGTAAGAATCAGCCCCAGCATTTT

size: few
V: TRBV30
J: TRBJ2-6
D: NA
CDR3: CAWSGANVLTF
DNA: TGTGCCTGGTCTGGGGCCAACGTCCTGACTTTC

size: NA
V: TRBV6-1
J: TRBJ1-6
D: NA
CDR3: CASSEGPGLTLHF
DNA: TGTGCCAGCAGTGAAGGTCCAGGGTTGACCCTCCACTTT

size: NA
V: TRBV7-2
J: TRBJ2-1
D: NA
CDR3: CASRTNGRSSYNEQFF
DNA: TGTGCCAGCCGTACCAACGGACGTAGCTCCTACAATGAGCAGTTCTTC

size: few
V: TRBV11-2
J: TRBJ2-5
D: NA
CDR3: CASSLEGAGETQYF
DNA: TGTGCCAGCAGCTTAGAAGGGGCTGGAGAGACCCAGTACTTC

size: few
V: TRBV5-7
J: TRBJ1-3
D: NA
CDR3: CASSLDRPFDSGNTIYF
DNA: TGTGCCAGCAGCTTGGACCGGCCCTTCGACTCTGGAAACACCATATATTTT

size: NA
V: TRBV5-6
J: TRBJ2-5
D: NA
CDR3: CASSSTGAKGTQYF
DNA: TGTGCCAGCAGCTCTACGGGGGCTAAGGGGACCCAGTACTTC

size: NA
V: TRBV7-7
J: TRBJ2-5
D: TRBD2
CDR3: CASSSGLAGTGGQYF
DNA: TGTGCTAGCAGCTCTGGACTAGCGGGGACTGGGGGCCAGTACTTC

size: NA
V: TRBV7-8
J: TRBJ2-1
D: TRBD2
CDR3: CASSSTSGRHNEQFF
DNA: TGTGCCAGCAGCTCCACTAGCGGGAGGCACAATGAGCAGTTCTTC

size: few
V: TRBV30
J: TRBJ1-3
D: NA
CDR3: CAWSVRSSGNTIYF
DNA: TGTGCCTGGAGTGTAAGAAGCTCTGGAAACACCATATATTTT

size: few
V: TRBV5-1
J: TRBJ2-3
D: TRBD2
CDR3: CASSLPGLGSTDTQYF
DNA: TGCGCCAGCAGCTTGCCGGGACTAGGAAGCACAGATACGCAGTATTTT

size: NA
V: TRBV12-5
J: TRBJ2-5
D: NA
CDR3: CASGLVVSLGRGETQYF
DNA: TGTGCTAGTGGTTTGGTCGTATCATTGGGGCGGGGAGAGACCCAGTACTTC

size: NA
V: TRBV18
J: TRBJ1-4
D: TRBD1
CDR3: CASSRDRGQGEKLFF
DNA: TGTGCCAGCTCACGGGACAGGGGCCAGGGCGAAAAACTGTTTTTT

size: few
V: TRBV20-1
J: TRBJ2-7
D: NA
CDR3: CSARLVYEQYF
DNA: TGCAGTGCTAGACTAGTTTACGAGCAGTACTTC

size: NA
V: TRBV6-5
J: TRBJ2-1
D: TRBD1
CDR3: CASSYSNRGWHEQFF
DNA: TGTGCCAGCAGTTACTCTAACAGGGGGTGGCATGAGCAGTTCTTC

size: NA
V: TRBV5-4
J: TRBJ1-2
D: NA
CDR3: CASSLAGIGVYGYTF
DNA: TGTGCCAGCAGCTTGGCAGGGATTGGGGTCTATGGCTACACCTTC

size: NA
V: TRBV2
J: TRBJ2-1
D: NA
CDR3: CASSEGTVSYNEQFF
DNA: TGTGCCAGCAGTGAAGGGACAGTGTCCTACAATGAGCAGTTCTTC

size: NA
V: TRBV4-1
J: TRBJ1-5
D: NA
CDR3: CASSQGGQNQPQHF
DNA: TGCGCCAGCAGCCAAGGGGGTCAAAATCAGCCCCAGCATTTT

size: NA
V: TRBV10-3
J: TRBJ2-7
D: NA
CDR3: CASSTRGDTYEQYF
DNA: TGTGCCAGCAGTACCAGGGGGGACACCTACGAGCAGTACTTC

size: NA
V: TRBV30
J: TRBJ1-5
D: NA
CDR3: CAWSVGMVRNQPQHF
DNA: TGTGCCTGGAGTGTGGGGATGGTTCGCAATCAGCCCCAGCATTTT

size: NA
V: TRBV4-2
J: TRBJ2-5
D: NA
CDR3: CASSQGPLAYQETQYF
DNA: TGTGCCAGCAGCCAGGGTCCATTAGCGTACCAAGAGACCCAGTACTTC

size: few
V: TRBV29-1
J: TRBJ2-5
D: NA
CDR3: CSLTMGAKETQYF
DNA: TGCAGTCTGACGATGGGGGCTAAGGAGACCCAGTACTTC

size: few
V: TRBV10-2
J: TRBJ2-1
D: NA
CDR3: CASSPGRGSYNEQFF
DNA: TGCGCCAGCAGTCCGGGACGGGGATCATACAATGAGCAGTTCTTC

size: few
V: TRBV27
J: TRBJ1-1
D: TRBD1
CDR3: CASSFSGTAHTEAFF
DNA: TGTGCCAGCAGTTTTTCCGGGACAGCCCACACTGAAGCTTTCTTT

size: few
V: TRBV5-5
J: TRBJ1-5
D: TRBD1
CDR3: CASSLDDRGGNQPQHF
DNA: TGTGCCAGCAGCTTAGACGACAGGGGTGGCAATCAGCCCCAGCATTTT

size: few
V: TRBV7-8
J: TRBJ1-2
D: NA
CDR3: CASSLASNSPYGYTF
DNA: TGTGCCAGCAGCTTAGCCTCGAACAGCCCCTATGGCTACACCTTC

size: NA
V: TRBV7-3
J: TRBJ2-3
D: NA
CDR3: CASTPPGGDTQYF
DNA: TGTGCCAGCACCCCTCCAGGAGGGGATACGCAGTATTTT

size: few
V: TRBV19
J: TRBJ2-7
D: NA
CDR3: CASAMTGTQTYYEQYF
DNA: TGTGCCAGTGCGATGACCGGGACTCAAACCTACTACGAGCAGTACTTC

size: NA
V: TRBV6-5
J: TRBJ2-1
D: TRBD2
CDR3: CASSYSVGRGNEQFF
DNA: TGTGCCAGCAGTTACTCTGTCGGGAGGGGCAATGAGCAGTTCTTC

size: NA
V: TRBV5-4
J: TRBJ1-6
D: NA
CDR3: CASSPGQFSSYNSPLHF
DNA: TGTGCCAGCAGCCCTGGGCAATTTAGCTCCTATAATTCACCCCTCCACTTT

size: NA
V: TRBV6-5
J: TRBJ2-7
D: NA
CDR3: CASKGDSTYEQYF
DNA: TGTGCCAGCAAGGGGGACTCGACCTACGAGCAGTACTTC

size: few
V: TRBV2
J: TRBJ2-3
D: NA
CDR3: CASSASRDTQYF
DNA: TGTGCCAGCAGTGCTAGCCGGGATACGCAGTATTTT